The 30 T cell receptor beta chains given below trace back to one sample, sequenced in a study of human T cells and chemical hapten exposure. The time point: pre-sensitization, week 0. Stated treatment: therapeutic diphenylcyclopropenone sensitization with weekly scalp DPC. TCRdb reanalysed the RACE reads using MiXCR and keeps one entry per CDR3 protein. The sample lists 250,000 or so distinct CDR3 sequences; about 7.7% were seen once. The specimen comprised whole blood, sampled in connection with sensitization to the hapten diphenylcyclopropenone (DPC). These TCRs come from a young man with alopecia areata. Some clones in this sample may be carry-over from other donors' samples.

Only a few counts were recorded for this clonotype. The J gene is TRBJ2-1, the V gene TRBV16, with unresolved D. This CDR3 is built from 16 residues. V lost 7 bases and J lost 0, with 16 bases in between. CDR1 and CDR2 from the germline V gene are KGHSY and FQNENV. The chain's CDR3 is CASTLGWDLSYNEQFF. For the CDR3, the DNA is TGTGCCAGCACCCTGGGGTGGGATCTCTCCTACAATGAGCAGTTCTTC.

The chain recombines TRBV2 with TRBJ2-5; 10 nucleotides match TRBD2. The germline V gene encodes CDR1 SNHLY and CDR2 FYNNEI. The J segment lost 0 bases and the V segment lost 7 bases, leaving 8 bases of the junction unmatched. The CDR3 has 16 residues. The CDR3 region has the DNA TGTGCCAGCAAGAATCTAGCGGGGGCCCACCAAGAGACCCAGTACTTC. Encoded protein: CASKNLAGAHQETQYF.

The rearrangement uses TRBV6-2 or TRBV6-3 and TRBJ2-3; D uncertain. Trimming took 6 bases from V and 0 from J, leaving 7 bases between them. This CDR3 comprises 13 residues. Germline CDR1 reads MNHEY; CDR2 reads SVGEGT. The CDR3 loop is CASRDTSTDTQYF. In nucleotides, the CDR3 is TGTGCCAGCAGGGATACTAGCACAGATACGCAGTATTTT.

The V gene is TRBV6-6, the J gene TRBJ1-2; D gene ambiguous. The V gene's germline CDR1 is MNHNY and CDR2 SVGAGI (reference sequence). Trimming pared 1 base from V and 6 bases from J, leaving 3 bases between. The CDR3 runs to 11 residues. Here the CDR3 reads CASSYWDGYTF. Here the CDR3 DNA reads TGTGCCAGCAGTTACTGGGATGGCTACACCTTC.

The genes are TRBV5-1 and TRBJ1-3; D is unclear. The CDR3 extends over 16 amino acids. The germline V and J ends were trimmed by 0 bases and 4 bases, with 14 bases remaining between them. Germline V gives CDR1 SGHRS, CDR2 YFSETQ. The CDR3 sequence: CASSLAGPGRGNTIYF. Here the CDR3 DNA reads TGCGCCAGCAGCTTGGCCGGCCCAGGAAGAGGAAACACCATATATTTT.

The chain recombines TRBV29-1 with TRBJ2-5, with TRBD2 as a possible D gene (6 bases). V was shortened by 6 bases and J by 4 bases, with 15 bases between the two germline ends. CDR3 length: 13 residues. Per germline, CDR1 SQVTM and CDR2 ANQGSEA. CDR3 in DNA: TGCAGCGTCGTCCGGGGGTCTGGAGAGACCCAGTACTTC. It codes for CSVVRGSGETQYF.

There are a few counts of this clonotype. The rearrangement uses TRBV7-2 and TRBJ2-4; D might be TRBD1 (6 bases). The CDR3 contains 18 residues. Germline V gives CDR1 SGHTA, CDR2 FQGNSA. V was shortened by 1 base and J by 0 bases, with 16 bases between the two germline ends. The CDR3 region is CASSLESTGLLAKNIQYF. The CDR3 coding sequence is TGTGCCAGCAGCTTAGAGAGTACAGGGCTGCTAGCCAAAAACATTCAGTACTTC. Filled out from reference TRBV7-2 and TRBJ2-4, the complete variable domain reads GAGVSQSPSNKVTEKGKDVELRCDPISGHTALYWYRQSLGQGLEFLIYFQGNSAPDKSGLPSDRFSAERTGGSVSTLTIQRTQQEDSAVYLCASSLESTGLLAKNIQYFGAGTRLSVL.

The CDR3 DNA is TGTGCCACCAGCATCAGCCTGTGGGATACGCAGTATTTT. Its translation is CATSISLWDTQYF. This chain uses TRBV15 with TRBJ2-3; D ambiguous. V dropped 4 bases and J dropped 6 bases, with 11 bases sitting between them. The CDR3 consists of 13 residues. Looked up from germline, CDR1 is LNHNV and CDR2 is YYDKDF (reference sequence).

V usage is TRBV14 and J usage is TRBJ2-5, with TRBD1 identical over 9 bases. The CDR3 contains 16 residues. CDR1 is SGHDN and CDR2 is FVKESK in the germline V gene. V gave up 4 bases and J gave up 5 bases; unmatched junction bases: 11. In DNA, the CDR3 is TGTGCCAGCAGCCGCCCACCGGGACAGGGATCGGAGACCCAGTACTTC. Its protein is CASSRPPGQGSETQYF.

This rearrangement joins TRBV5-1 to TRBJ2-5; TRBD2 is a possible D gene (5 bases). Trimming took off 4 bases at V and 7 bases at J, with 11 bases between the two ends. This CDR3 region has 12 residues. Germline lookup yields CDR1 SGHRS and CDR2 YFSETQ. CDR3 coding DNA: TGCGCCAGCAGCGGGAGAACCCCGACCCAGTACTTC. Protein product: CASSGRTPTQYF.

This clonotype has only a few counts. The rearrangement uses TRBV7-9 and TRBJ1-1; D remains unclear. V lost 2 bases and J 2 bases, leaving 12 bases between the germline ends. Germline V gene lookup returns CDR1 SEHNR and CDR2 FQNEAQ (reference sequence). CDR3 length: 15 residues. CDR3 bases: TGTGCCAGCAGCTTAAGAAGTCGCTCCAACACTGAAGCTTTCTTT. Protein: CASSLRSRSNTEAFF.

In its sample, this clonotype was seen a few times. The chain recombines TRBV6-2 or TRBV6-3 with TRBJ1-1, with D unclear. CDR3 length: 11 residues. V was trimmed by 5 bases and J by 11 bases, leaving 12 bases between them. In germline, CDR1 is MNHEY, CDR2 SVGEGT. The chain's CDR3 is CASSPGVGAFF. In DNA form, the CDR3 reads TGTGCCAGCAGTCCCGGTGTTGGTGCTTTCTTT.

This chain uses TRBV10-3 with TRBJ2-2; D is possibly TRBD1 or TRBD2 (5 bases each). The CDR3 totals 15 residues. The germline CDR1 and CDR2 sequences are ENHRY and SYGVKD. Trimming took off 3 bases at V and 4 bases at J, with 12 bases between the two ends. In DNA, the CDR3 is TGTGCCATCAGTGACCCCGGGGCGGGCACCGGGGAGCTGTTTTTT. It yields the protein CAISDPGAGTGELFF.

This clonotype appeared a few times. CDR3: CASSHWDRKGFF. In DNA form, the CDR3 reads TGTGCCAGCAGCCATTGGGACCGAAAGGGTTTCTTT. The J gene is TRBJ1-1, the V gene TRBV3-2; the table's D call, TRBD1, has no DNA check behind it. TRBV3-2 represents a pseudogene. The CDR3 loop spans 12 amino acids.

The chain has TRBV4-3 and TRBJ2-2, with D uncertain. Germline CDR1 and CDR2: LGHNA and YSLEER. This CDR3 comprises 15 residues. Between the trimmed V and J ends, which lost 0 bases and 7 bases, there was a span of 12 bases. DNA of the CDR3: TGCGCCAGCAGCCAAGATTCCCCTCTAGACGGGGAGCTGTTTTTT. Its protein is CASSQDSPLDGELFF.

The rearrangement joins TRBV18 to TRBJ2-3; a weak D match, TRBD1 (6 bases). V dropped 3 bases and J dropped 4 bases, with 8 bases sitting between them. The CDR3 runs to 13 residues. Germline CDR1 KGHSH, CDR2 LQKENI. The CDR3 sequence is CASSPGQSDTQYF. CDR3 coding DNA: TGTGCCAGCTCACCCGGACAGTCAGATACGCAGTATTTT.

The V call is TRBV7-2, the J call TRBJ2-3; TRBD1 agrees at 7 bases. Germline loops: CDR1 SGHTA, CDR2 FQGNSA. CDR3 size: 15 residues. Trimming at V came to 3 bases and at J to 4 bases, leaving 7 bases not matched to a gene. The DNA of the CDR3 is TGTGCCAGCAGCTTTGAGGGGGCGAGGGCAGATACGCAGTATTTT. It encodes CASSFEGARADTQYF.

The table lists this clonotype with many counts. The rearrangement links TRBV12-3 or TRBV12-4 to TRBJ2-1, with TRBD1 identical over 10 bases. The CDR3 has 13 residues. V shed 2 bases and J 15 bases; nucleotides not matched to a gene: 7. CDR3 nucleotides: TGTGCCAGCAGTTTAAGTTTTCGGGACAGGGGGTTCTTC. It translates to CASSLSFRDRGFF.

This clonotype was observed a few times. The CDR3 DNA sequence: TGTGCCATCAGTAGTGGGGATTTCACCGGGGAGCTGTTTTTT. It specifies CAISSGDFTGELFF. The chain carries TRBV10-3 and TRBJ2-2; D is uncertain. V was cut by 5 bases and J by 4 bases, with 11 bases left in between. The CDR3 is made up of 14 amino acids. The germline V gene has CDR1 ENHRY and CDR2 SYGVKD.

The table lists this clonotype with many counts. V gene TRBV13 combines with J gene TRBJ1-2; 7 positions agree with TRBD1. Germline trimming cut 4 bases from V and 5 bases from J; bases unmatched to any gene: 13. The germline CDR1 and CDR2 sequences are PRHDT and FYEKMQ (reference sequence). This CDR3 is built from 16 residues. CDR3 nucleotide sequence: TGTGCCAGCAGCTCCACGACGGGACAGCTATTATATGGCTACACCTTC. Protein: CASSSTTGQLLYGYTF.

This sequence joins TRBV12-5 and TRBJ2-2, with TRBD1 matching over 9 bases. CDR3 size: 14 residues. Germline CDR1 is LGHNT and CDR2 is FRNRAP. J gave up 5 bases and V 6 bases, and 4 bases lay outside the gene matches. The CDR3 nucleotides read TGTGCTAGTGGACAGGGGGCGGGTACCGGGGAGCTGTTTTTT. It translates to CASGQGAGTGELFF.

This chain links TRBV11-2 with TRBJ2-5; TRBD1 agrees at 7 bases. V lost 4 bases and J lost 5; bases outside the gene matches: 1. The CDR3 runs to 12 residues. Looked up from germline, CDR1 is SGHAT and CDR2 is FQNNGV. Here the CDR3 DNA reads TGTGCCAGCAGCTCCAGGGGGGAGACCCAGTACTTC. As protein: CASSSRGETQYF.

The gene calls are TRBV3-1 and TRBJ2-1; the D gene is possibly TRBD1 (5 bases). V lost 2 bases and J 6 bases, leaving 11 bases between the germline ends. The CDR3 length is 14 residues. The germline gives CDR1 LGHDT, CDR2 YNNKEL (reference sequence). The CDR3 loop reads CASSQSQGGNEQFF. Here the CDR3 DNA reads TGTGCCAGCAGCCAAAGCCAGGGCGGCAATGAGCAGTTCTTC.

This clonotype was observed a few times. This chain links TRBV3-1 with TRBJ1-5; perhaps TRBD1 as D (5 bases). The CDR3 loop spans 13 amino acids. CDR1 and CDR2 from the germline V gene are LGHDT and YNNKEL (reference sequence). V dropped 4 bases and J dropped 7 bases, with 11 bases sitting between them. The CDR3 region is CASSRDLGQPQHF. The CDR3, as DNA: TGTGCCAGCAGCCGGGACTTGGGGCAGCCCCAGCATTTT.

The chain recombines TRBV20-1 with TRBJ1-6, with 10 bases matching TRBD1. V lost 1 base, J lost 7 bases, and 7 bases stayed unmatched. The germline gives CDR1 DFQATT, CDR2 SNEGSKA (reference sequence). The CDR3 has 16 residues. CDR3 coding DNA: TGCAGTGCTAGAGCCCGGGTGGGACAGGGGAATTCACCCCTCCACTTT. It yields the protein CSARARVGQGNSPLHF.

As concerns this clonotype: A junction boundary mismatches the germline segment, possibly from a read error. The rearrangement joins TRBV12-3 or TRBV12-4 to TRBJ1-1; weak D call: TRBD1 (6 bases). The CDR3 runs to 13 residues. The CDR3 DNA is TGTGCCAGCAGTTTGGGTGGGGGGGCCGATCGGGTATTT. Encoded protein: CASSLGGGADRVF.

This clonotype was counted at least ten times. V is TRBV7-8 and J is TRBJ1-4; D uncertain. CDR3 length: 14 amino acids. The V end lost 1 base, the J end lost 11 bases, and 14 bases lay between the germline ends. Per germline, CDR1 SGHVS and CDR2 FQNEAQ. The CDR3 is CASSLGAKVGKLFF. CDR3 sequence (DNA): TGTGCCAGCAGCTTAGGAGCAAAAGTCGGGAAACTGTTTTTT.

The V gene is TRBV7-8, the J gene TRBJ2-7; 9 bases align to TRBD1. This CDR3 spans 14 amino acids. In germline, CDR1 is SGHVS, CDR2 FQNEAQ. V was clipped by 4 bases and J by 2 bases; unmatched bases: 3. In DNA form, the CDR3 reads TGTGCCAGCAGCTCCGACAGGGGGGCCTACGAGCAGTACGTC. Translating gives CASSSDRGAYEQYV.

This clonotype was observed many times. V gene TRBV10-2 combines with J gene TRBJ2-3, with 8 bases lining up with TRBD2. The V gene end was trimmed by 0 bases and the J gene end by 0 bases; junction bases not matched to a gene: 5. The CDR3 loop spans 17 amino acids. The germline V gene has CDR1 WSHSY and CDR2 SAAADI. The CDR3 DNA follows: TGCGCCAGCAGTGAGTCGATAGTAGCGGGGAGCACAGATACGCAGTATTTT. It is translated as CASSESIVAGSTDTQYF.

The chain uses TRBV7-2 and TRBJ1-2; the D gene is possibly TRBD1 (6 bases). Trimming took 5 bases from V and 3 from J, leaving 13 bases between them. The germline gives CDR1 SGHTA, CDR2 FQGNSA. This CDR3 is 14 amino acids long. DNA of the CDR3: TGTGCCAGCAGCCCAGGACAGTTTCACTATGGCTACACCTTC. Its translation is CASSPGQFHYGYTF.